Listed below are T cell receptor beta chains from one sample, sequenced in a study of radiotherapy plus CTLA-4 blockade in lung cancer. The table came from immunoSEQ multiplex PCR; TCRdb's copy has only in-frame clones and leaves some out. Of 20,000 to 30,000 clones in the sample, about 77% were seen once. The material sequenced was peripheral blood, taken from a patient treated with radiotherapy plus ipilimumab. These receptors were taken from a human donor with non-small cell lung cancer that progressed on radiotherapy plus ipilimumab. CDR3s include the opening cysteine and the closing phenylalanine or tryptophan. Fields, in order: J gene, V gene, CDR3 length, clone size, D gene, CDR3 DNA, CDR3 protein. D genes are given only for firm matches. Clone size appears in some rows only: once, few, many, or a class for an expanded clone.

TRBJ1-6,TRBV4-3,16,-,TRBD1,TGCGCCAGCAGCCAAGGGCAAGGGACAGGGAATTCACCCCTCCACTTT,CASSQGQGTGNSPLHF
TRBJ2-3,TRBV5-5,13,-,TRBD1,TGTGCCAGCAGCAACCCGACAGGGGATACGCAGTATTTT,CASSNPTGDTQYF
TRBJ1-5,TRBV6-1,15,-,TRBD1,TGTGCCAGCAGTGGGACAGGGGTGAGCAATCAGCCCCAGCATTTT,CASSGTGVSNQPQHF
TRBJ1-1,TRBV5-1,15,-,-,TGCGCCAGCAGCTCACTACAGGGCATGAACACTGAAGCTTTCTTT,CASSSLQGMNTEAFF
TRBJ1-1,TRBV18,15,-,-,TGTGCCAGCTCACTACAACAGACAGGGAACACTGAAGCTTTCTTT,CASSLQQTGNTEAFF
TRBJ1-5,TRBV4-3,15,once,-,TGCGCCAGCAGCCAAGCCCAGGGCACCAATCAGCCCCAGCATTTT,CASSQAQGTNQPQHF
TRBJ1-4,TRBV9,12,-,-,TGTGCCAGCAGCACCCTCGGGGAAAAACTGTTTTTT,CASSTLGEKLFF
TRBJ1-1,TRBV6-1,17,-,-,TGTGCCAGCAGTGAAAGGAGAGGGACGGGATCGAACACTGAAGCTTTCTTT,CASSERRGTGSNTEAFF
TRBJ1-2,TRBV29-1,14,-,TRBD1,TGCAGCGTTGAAGACAGGGGGCTAAACTATGGCTACACCTTC,CSVEDRGLNYGYTF
TRBJ2-7,TRBV7-2,14,-,-,TGTGCCAGCAGCTTAGATAGGATTTCCTACGAGCAGTACTTC,CASSLDRISYEQYF
TRBJ2-7,TRBV18,14,-,TRBD2,TGTGCCAGCTCACTCCAAGCGGGATCGAGCGAGCAGTACTTC,CASSLQAGSSEQYF
TRBJ2-2,TRBV9,14,once,-,TGTGCCAGCAGAACGGGTTCGAACACCGGGGAGCTGTTTTTT,CASRTGSNTGELFF
TRBJ2-5,TRBV5-4,15,-,-,TGTGCCAGCAGCTTGGTCGGACGGGGAAGGGAGACCCAGTACTTC,CASSLVGRGRETQYF
TRBJ2-7,TRBV19,13,-,-,TGTGCCAGTAGTAAGGCCAGGGCCTACGAGCAGTACTTC,CASSKARAYEQYF
TRBJ2-1,TRBV13,16,-,TRBD1,TGTGCCAGCAGCGCACAGGGGACAGTTGGAGATTATGAGCAGTTCTTC,CASSAQGTVGDYEQFF
TRBJ1-1,TRBV5-5,16,once,-,TGTGCCAGCAGCTCCAGAGACAGTACATCGAACACTGAAGCTTTCTTT,CASSSRDSTSNTEAFF
TRBJ2-2,TRBV6-6,15,-,-,TGTGCCAGCAGCCCCCCGGACAGCTACACCGGGGAGCTGTTTTTT,CASSPPDSYTGELFF
TRBJ1-5,TRBV5-6,16,-,-,TGTGCCAGCAGCTTGGGTCCCACAGGGACCGGGGAGCCCCAGCATTTT,CASSLGPTGTGEPQHF
TRBJ2-3,TRBV7-4,16,-,TRBD2,TGTGCCAGCAGCTTACTTAGGCTAGCGGAGAGGTATACGCAGTATTTT,CASSLLRLAERYTQYF
TRBJ2-1,TRBV19,13,-,-,TGTGCCAGTAGTACACTACACGTGGATGAGCAGTTCTTC,CASSTLHVDEQFF